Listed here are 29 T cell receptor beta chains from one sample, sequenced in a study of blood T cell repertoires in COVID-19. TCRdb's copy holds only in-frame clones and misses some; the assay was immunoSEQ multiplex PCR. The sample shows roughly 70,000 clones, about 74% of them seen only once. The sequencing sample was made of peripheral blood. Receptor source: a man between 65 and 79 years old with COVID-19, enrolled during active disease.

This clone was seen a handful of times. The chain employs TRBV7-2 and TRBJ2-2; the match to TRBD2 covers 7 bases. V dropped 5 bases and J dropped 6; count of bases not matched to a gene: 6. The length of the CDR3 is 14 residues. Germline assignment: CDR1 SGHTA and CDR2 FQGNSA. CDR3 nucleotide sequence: TGTGCCAGCAGCCGGGACTACGGGCCCGGGGAGCTGTTTTTT. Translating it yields CASSRDYGPGELFF.

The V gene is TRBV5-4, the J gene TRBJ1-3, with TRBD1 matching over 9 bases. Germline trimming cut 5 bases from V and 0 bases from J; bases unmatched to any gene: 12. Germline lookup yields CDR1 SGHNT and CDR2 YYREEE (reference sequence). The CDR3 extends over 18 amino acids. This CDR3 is CASSPSPDRGGSGNTIYF. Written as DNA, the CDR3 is TGTGCCAGCAGTCCCTCCCCGGACAGGGGAGGCTCTGGAAACACCATATATTTT.

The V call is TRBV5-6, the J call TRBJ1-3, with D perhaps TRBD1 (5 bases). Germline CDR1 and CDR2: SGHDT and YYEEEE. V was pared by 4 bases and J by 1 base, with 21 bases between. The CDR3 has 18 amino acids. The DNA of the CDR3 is TGTGCCAGCAGCATTCTGCGGCAGGGTTTTAGTTCTGGAAACACCATATATTTT. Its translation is CASSILRQGFSSGNTIYF.

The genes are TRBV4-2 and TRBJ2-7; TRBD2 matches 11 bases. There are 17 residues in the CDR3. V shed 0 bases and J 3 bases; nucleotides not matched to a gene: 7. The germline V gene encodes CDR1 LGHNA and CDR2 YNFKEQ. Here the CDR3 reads CASSQEGGLAGGYEQYF. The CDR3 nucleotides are TGTGCCAGCAGCCAAGAGGGTGGACTAGCGGGCGGCTACGAGCAGTACTTC.

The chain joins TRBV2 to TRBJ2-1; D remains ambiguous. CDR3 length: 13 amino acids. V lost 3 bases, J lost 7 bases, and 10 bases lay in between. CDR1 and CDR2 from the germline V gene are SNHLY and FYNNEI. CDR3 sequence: CASSDPFRNEQFF. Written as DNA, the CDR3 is TGTGCCAGCAGTGATCCCTTTCGGAATGAGCAGTTCTTC.

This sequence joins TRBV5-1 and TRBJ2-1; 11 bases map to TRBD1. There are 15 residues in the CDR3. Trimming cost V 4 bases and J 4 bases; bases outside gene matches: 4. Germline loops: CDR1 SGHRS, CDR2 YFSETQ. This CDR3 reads CASSEGQGVYNEQFF. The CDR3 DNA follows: TGCGCCAGCAGCGAGGGACAGGGGGTGTACAATGAGCAGTTCTTC.

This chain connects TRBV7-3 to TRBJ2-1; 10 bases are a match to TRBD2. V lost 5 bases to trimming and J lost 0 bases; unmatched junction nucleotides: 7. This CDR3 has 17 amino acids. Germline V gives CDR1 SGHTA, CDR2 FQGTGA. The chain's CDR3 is CASSPLAGSSSYNEQFF. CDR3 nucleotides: TGTGCCAGCAGCCCACTAGCGGGATCGAGCTCCTACAATGAGCAGTTCTTC.

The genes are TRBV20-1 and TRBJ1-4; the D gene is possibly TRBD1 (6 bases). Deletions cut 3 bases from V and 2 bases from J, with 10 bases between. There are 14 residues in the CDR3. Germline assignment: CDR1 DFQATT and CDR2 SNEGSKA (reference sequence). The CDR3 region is CSASLGGTNEKLFF. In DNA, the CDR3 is TGCAGTGCTAGTTTAGGGGGTACTAATGAAAAACTGTTTTTT.

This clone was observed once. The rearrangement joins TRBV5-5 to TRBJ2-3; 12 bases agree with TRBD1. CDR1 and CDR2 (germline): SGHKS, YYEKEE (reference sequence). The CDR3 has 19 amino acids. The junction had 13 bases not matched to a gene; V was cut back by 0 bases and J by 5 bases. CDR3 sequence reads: CASSLEGAPGQGARDTQYF. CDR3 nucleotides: TGTGCCAGCAGCTTGGAGGGGGCCCCGGGACAGGGGGCGAGAGATACGCAGTATTTT.

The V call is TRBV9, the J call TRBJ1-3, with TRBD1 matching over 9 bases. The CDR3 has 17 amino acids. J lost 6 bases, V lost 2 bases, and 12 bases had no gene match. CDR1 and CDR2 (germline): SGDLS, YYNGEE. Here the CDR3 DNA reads TGTGCCAGCAGCGTCGACCTCCCTGACAGGGGGAAAAACACCATATATTTT. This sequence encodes CASSVDLPDRGKNTIYF.

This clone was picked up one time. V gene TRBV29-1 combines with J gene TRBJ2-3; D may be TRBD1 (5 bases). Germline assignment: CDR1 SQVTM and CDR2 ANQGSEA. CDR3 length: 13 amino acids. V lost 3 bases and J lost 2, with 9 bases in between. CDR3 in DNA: TGCAGCGTTGATAGGGGTCACACAGATACGCAGTATTTT. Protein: CSVDRGHTDTQYF.

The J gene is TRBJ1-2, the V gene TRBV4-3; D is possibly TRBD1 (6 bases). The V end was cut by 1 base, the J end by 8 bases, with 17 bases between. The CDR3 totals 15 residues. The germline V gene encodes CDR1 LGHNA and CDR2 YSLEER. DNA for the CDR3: TGCGCCAGCAGCCAAGGCCTAAGCCAGGGGAAAGGCTACACCTTC. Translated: CASSQGLSQGKGYTF.

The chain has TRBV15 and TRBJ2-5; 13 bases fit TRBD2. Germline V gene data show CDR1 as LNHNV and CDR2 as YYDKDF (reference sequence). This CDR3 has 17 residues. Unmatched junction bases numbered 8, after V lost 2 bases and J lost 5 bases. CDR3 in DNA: TGTGCCACCAGCAGACCTGGACTAGCGGGAGCTAGGGAGACCCAGTACTTC. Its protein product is CATSRPGLAGARETQYF.

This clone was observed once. The CDR3 spells CASSWGTGGTEAFF. The DNA for the CDR3 is TGCGCCAGCAGCTGGGGGACAGGGGGCACTGAAGCTTTCTTT. This rearrangement joins TRBV5-1 to TRBJ1-1, with TRBD1 matching 11 bases. The CDR3 is 14 amino acids. CDR1 is SGHRS, CDR2 YFSETQ, per germline. Trimming cost V 3 bases and J 4 bases; bases outside gene matches: 2.

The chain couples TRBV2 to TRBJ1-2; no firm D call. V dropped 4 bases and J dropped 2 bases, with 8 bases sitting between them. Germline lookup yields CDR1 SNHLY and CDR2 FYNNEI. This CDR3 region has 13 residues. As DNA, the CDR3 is TGTGCCAGCAGTGCTCGACTCAACTATGGCTACACCTTC. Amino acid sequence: CASSARLNYGYTF.

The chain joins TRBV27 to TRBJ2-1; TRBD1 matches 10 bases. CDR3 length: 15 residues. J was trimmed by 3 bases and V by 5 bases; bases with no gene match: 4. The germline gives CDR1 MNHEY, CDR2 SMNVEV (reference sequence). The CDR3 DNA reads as TGTGCCAGCAGTCAAGGACAGGGGGGCTACAATGAGCAGTTCTTC. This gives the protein CASSQGQGGYNEQFF.

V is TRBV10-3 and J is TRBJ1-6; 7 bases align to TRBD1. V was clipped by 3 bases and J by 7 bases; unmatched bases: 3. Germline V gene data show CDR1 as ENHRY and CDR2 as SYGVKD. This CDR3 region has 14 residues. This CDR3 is CAISDLQGNSPLHF. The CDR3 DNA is TGTGCCATCAGTGATTTACAGGGGAATTCACCCCTCCACTTT.

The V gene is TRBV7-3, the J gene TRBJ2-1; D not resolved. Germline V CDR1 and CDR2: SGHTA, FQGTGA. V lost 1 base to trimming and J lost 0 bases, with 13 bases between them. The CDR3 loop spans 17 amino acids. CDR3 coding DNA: TGTGCCAGCAGCTTAAGGGCCCCCCATAGCTCCTACAATGAGCAGTTCTTC. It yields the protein CASSLRAPHSSYNEQFF.

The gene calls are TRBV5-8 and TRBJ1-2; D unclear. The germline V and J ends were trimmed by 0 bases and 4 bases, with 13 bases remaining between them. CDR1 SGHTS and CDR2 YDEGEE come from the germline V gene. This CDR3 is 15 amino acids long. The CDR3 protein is CASSLVFPGVYGYTF. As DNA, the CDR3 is TGTGCCAGCAGCTTGGTTTTTCCCGGGGTCTATGGCTACACCTTC.

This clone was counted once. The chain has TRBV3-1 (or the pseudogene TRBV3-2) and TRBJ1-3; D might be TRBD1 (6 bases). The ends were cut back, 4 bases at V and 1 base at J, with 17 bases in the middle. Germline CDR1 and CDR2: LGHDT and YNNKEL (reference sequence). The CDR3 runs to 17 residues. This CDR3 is CASSPTRTAGSGNTIYF. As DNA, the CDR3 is TGTGCCAGCAGCCCTACCCGGACAGCGGGATCTGGAAACACCATATATTTT.

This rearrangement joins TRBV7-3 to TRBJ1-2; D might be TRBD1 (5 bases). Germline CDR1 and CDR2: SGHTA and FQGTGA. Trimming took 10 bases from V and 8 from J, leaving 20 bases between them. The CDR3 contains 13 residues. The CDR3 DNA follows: TGTGCCATCTTCGAATCCAGGGTTCGCGGCTACACCTTC. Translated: CAIFESRVRGYTF.

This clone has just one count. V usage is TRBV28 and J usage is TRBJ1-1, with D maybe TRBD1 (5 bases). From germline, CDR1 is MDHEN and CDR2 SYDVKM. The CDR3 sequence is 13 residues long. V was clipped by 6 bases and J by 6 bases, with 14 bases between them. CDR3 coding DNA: TGTGCCAGCAGAATCCACAGGCTGTCTGAAGCTTTCTTT. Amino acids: CASRIHRLSEAFF.

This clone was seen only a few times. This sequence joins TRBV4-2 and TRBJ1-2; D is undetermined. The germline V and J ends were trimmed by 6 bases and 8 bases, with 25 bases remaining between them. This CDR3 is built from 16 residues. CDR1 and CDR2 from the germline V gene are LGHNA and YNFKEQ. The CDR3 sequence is CASSPNLILPLTGYTF. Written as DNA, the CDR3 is TGTGCCAGCAGTCCCAACCTAATCCTGCCTCTTACCGGCTACACCTTC.

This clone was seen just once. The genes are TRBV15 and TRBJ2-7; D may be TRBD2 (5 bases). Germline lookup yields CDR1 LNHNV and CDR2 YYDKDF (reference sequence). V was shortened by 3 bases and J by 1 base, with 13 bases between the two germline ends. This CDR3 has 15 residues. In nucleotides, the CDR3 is TGTGCCACCAGCAGGTCCGGGATCGGGTCCTACGAGCAGTACTTC. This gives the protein CATSRSGIGSYEQYF.

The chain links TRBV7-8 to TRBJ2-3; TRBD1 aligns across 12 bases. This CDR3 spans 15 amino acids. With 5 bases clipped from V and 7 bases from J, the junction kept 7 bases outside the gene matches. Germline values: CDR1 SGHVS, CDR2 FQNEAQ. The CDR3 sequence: CASSASGQGANTQYF. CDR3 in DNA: TGTGCCAGCAGCGCCTCGGGACAGGGGGCGAATACGCAGTATTTT.

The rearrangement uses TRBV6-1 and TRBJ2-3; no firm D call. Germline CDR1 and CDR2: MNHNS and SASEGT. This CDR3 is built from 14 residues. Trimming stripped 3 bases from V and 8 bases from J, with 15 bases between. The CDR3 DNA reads TGTGCCAGCAGTGACCACACCGCTTCAGGTACGCAGTATTTT. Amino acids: CASSDHTASGTQYF.

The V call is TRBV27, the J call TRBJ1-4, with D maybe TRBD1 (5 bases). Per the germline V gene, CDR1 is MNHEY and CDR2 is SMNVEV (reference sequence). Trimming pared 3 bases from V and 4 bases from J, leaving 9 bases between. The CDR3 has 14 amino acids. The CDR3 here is CASSLSQGNEKLFF. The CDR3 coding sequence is TGTGCCAGCAGTTTGAGTCAGGGTAATGAAAAACTGTTTTTT.

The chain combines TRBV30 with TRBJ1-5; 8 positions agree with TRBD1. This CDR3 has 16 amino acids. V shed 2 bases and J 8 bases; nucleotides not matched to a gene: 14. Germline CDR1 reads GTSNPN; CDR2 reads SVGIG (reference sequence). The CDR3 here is CAWSTWTGHTSKPQHF. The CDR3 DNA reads TGTGCCTGGAGTACCTGGACAGGGCATACGTCCAAGCCCCAGCATTTT. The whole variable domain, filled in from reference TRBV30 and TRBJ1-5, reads SQTIHQWPATLVQPVGSPLSLECTVEGTSNPNLYWYRQAAGRGLQLLFYSVGIGQISSEVPQNLSASRPQDRQFILSSKKLLLSDSGFYLCAWSTWTGHTSKPQHFGDGTRLSIL.

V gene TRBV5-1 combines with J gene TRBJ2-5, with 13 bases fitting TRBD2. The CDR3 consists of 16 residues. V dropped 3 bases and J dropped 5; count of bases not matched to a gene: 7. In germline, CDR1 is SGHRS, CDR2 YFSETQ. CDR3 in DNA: TGCGCCAGCAGCTACTTTGGGACTAGCGGGACGGAGACCCAGTACTTC. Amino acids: CASSYFGTSGTETQYF.